This TCR beta chain originates from a study of CD8 T cells in ankylosing spondylitis. Study-wide findings and caveats: Clones linked to the disease showed a CD8+ phenotype. They occurred at relatively low frequencies in peripheral blood. Matched synovial fluid from ankylosing spondylitis patients was reported to be enriched for disease-linked clones. For ankylosing spondylitis blood, a TCR beta motif of under ten highly homologous variants appeared characteristic.

Each TCR beta library was made by quantitative 5'-RACE that incorporated molecular barcodes. In TCRdb, the 5' RACE reads were re-called with MiXCR into one record per CDR3 protein. The sample consists of 270,000 or so distinct CDR3 sequences, roughly 18% of them appearing once. V lost 4 bases, J lost 3 bases, and 4 bases lay in between. Germline loops: CDR1 MNHEY, CDR2 SMNVEV (reference sequence). CDR3 length: 11 residues. Comment on this clonotype: Its antigen is undetermined.

V gene TRBV27 combines with J gene TRBJ2-7; no definite D call. The source is a male donor with ankylosing spondylitis or in good health (not recorded which). Sequencing used blood, either unsorted or a sorted T cell fraction (not recorded which). In DNA form, the CDR3 reads TGTGCCAGCAGTTCCGACTACGAGCAGTACTTC. It is translated as CASSSDYEQYF.